The clone carrying this TCR beta chain came up many times. Its antigen remains unidentified. TCR beta CDR3 regions were amplified from RNA. A first-round RT-PCR of the TCR CDR3 used the HTBI primer set. From the multiplex PCR reads, TCRdb called clonotypes with MiXCR, one entry per CDR3 protein. The repertoire has approximately 740,000 distinct CDR3 sequences, around 15% of them found once; the top ten carry around 9.6%. Germline lookup yields CDR1 SQVTM and CDR2 ANQGSEA. The V and J ends lost 0 bases and 13 bases respectively, with 22 bases between them. The CDR3 runs to 15 residues. This record belongs to a study of T cells in Graves' hyperthyroidism and ophthalmopathy. Study details: At initial diagnosis, before any treatment had begun, peripheral blood was obtained.

Study conclusions and caveats: Stable hyperthyroidism was told apart from ophthalmopathy by a model built on 13 V-J features. Peripheral blood also featured most of the thyroid clonotypes expanded above 0.001.

The origin of this receptor is a woman between 18 and 29 years old with Graves' hyperthyroidism. Material: blood. This chain links TRBV29-1 with TRBJ2-1; maybe TRBD1 (6 bases). The CDR3 loop is CSVEDLWGQNSGQFF. The CDR3 DNA sequence: TGCAGCGTTGAAGATCTTTGGGGGCAGAATAGTGGACAGTTCTTC.